The T cell receptor beta chain described here comes from a study of blood T cell repertoires in COVID-19. This clone was recorded only once. The CDR3 loop spans 13 amino acids. Unmatched junction bases numbered 2, after V lost 10 bases and J lost 1 base. Germline lookup yields CDR1 MGHRA and CDR2 YSYEKL. Measured with immunoSEQ multiplex PCR; TCRdb has only the in-frame clones, and not every one. The table records 250,000 to 350,000 clones, roughly 86% of them present only once. This chain connects TRBV4-1 to TRBJ2-2; 8 bases are a match to TRBD2. Sequenced material: PBMCs or T cells enriched from blood (not recorded which). This clonotype was obtained from a woman under 30 who had recovered from COVID-19. This chain's CDR3 is CATRGGNTGELFF. CDR3 sequence (DNA): TGCGCCACACGGGGGGGGAACACCGGGGAGCTGTTTTTT.